This T cell receptor (beta chain) was profiled in a study of T cell repertoires in cytomegalovirus infection. Study background: Signatures in public TCR beta sequences pointed to both CMV infection and matching HLA type. Study-wide findings and caveats: The cumulative frequency of public TCR beta families identified carriers of CMV plus the relevant HLA. CMV-specific TCR beta clonotypes restricted by HLA-C were the ones dominating the ex vivo response.

J lost 6 bases, V lost 7 bases, and 7 bases had no gene match. The germline gives CDR1 LNHDA, CDR2 SQIVND (reference sequence). This CDR3 is 14 amino acids long. This clonotype was picked up many times. Antigen specificity is unknown. Each CDR3 protein gets one entry after TCRdb re-called the reads with MiXCR. The sample contains around 440,000 distinct CDR3 sequences, roughly 10% of which appear only once. Sequencing was carried out using PBMCs. The rearrangement uses TRBV19 and TRBJ2-1; 9 bases align to TRBD2. This clonotype originated in a human donor in good health (CMV status not recorded). Some clones in this sample may be carry-over from other donors' samples. The CDR3 sequence is CASTPLAGSNEQFF. The CDR3 DNA reads as TGTGCCAGTACCCCCCTAGCGGGGAGCAATGAGCAGTTCTTC.